The rows below give T cell receptor beta chains drawn from one sample of a study of blood T cell repertoires in COVID-19. Assay used: immunoSEQ multiplex PCR; TCRdb lists only in-frame clones, some missing. This sample has approximately 150,000 clones; approximately 87% occur once, and the top ten carry 8.5% to 9%. The source material was peripheral blood. The receptors come from a woman in her fifties or sixties with active or convalescent COVID-19. Each CDR3 is given with its conserved first and last residue.

V gene	CDR3 protein
TRBV6-2/TRBV6-3	CASSYRPGSAEETQYF
TRBV6-2/TRBV6-3	CASSYGDRVTGELFF
TRBV7-9	CASSLDLNTGELFF
TRBV13	CASSLPSRTGELFF
TRBV30	CAWSETANYGYTF
TRBV7-9	CASSRGDGELFF
TRBV5-4	CASSPPGTAVNTEAFF
TRBV28	CASSWTGRTSGNTIYF
TRBV30	CAWSVGTGFSTEAFF
TRBV7-2	CASSSTSGKNEQYF
TRBV2	CASSMDSPEKLFF
TRBV7-2	CASSLGQGVNYGYTF
TRBV30	CAWSVRYQTRYTF
TRBV6-2/TRBV6-3	CASSRQNTEAFF
TRBV27	CASSFTSGAYEQYF
TRBV25-1	CASSDQTGWTEAFF
TRBV14	CASSPAGTAFYEQYF
TRBV4-3	CASSQADRGLADTQYF
TRBV16	CASSHGTGRTGNTIYF
TRBV6-6	CASSPPFLAGAGHSTYEQYF
TRBV18	CASSPPTQGYGYTF
TRBV30	CAWSVGTGGGYTF
TRBV4-3	CASSTDRGTNYGYTF